What follows are 12 T cell receptor beta chains derived from one specimen sequenced in a study of blood T cell repertoires in COVID-19. The method was immunoSEQ multiplex PCR; TCRdb's version includes in-frame clones alone and lacks a portion of them. The table has about 380,000 clones, less than 90% seen once; the top ten hold 2.5% to 3%. The sequenced sample consisted of PBMCs or T cells enriched from blood (not recorded which). The origin of the receptors is a young woman who had recovered from COVID-19.

CDR3: CAINPGVNYGYTF. CDR3 DNA: TGTGCCATCAATCCAGGGGTTAACTATGGCTACACCTTC. The rearrangement uses TRBV10-3 and TRBJ1-2; D may be TRBD1 (6 bases). Germline CDR1 and CDR2: ENHRY and SYGVKD. Trimming took 7 bases from V and 1 from J, leaving 10 bases between them. This CDR3 is 13 amino acids long.

V gene TRBV3-1 (or the pseudogene TRBV3-2) combines with J gene TRBJ2-3; 8 bases fit TRBD1. The CDR3 is 17 residues long. CDR1 LGHDT and CDR2 YNNKEL come from the germline V gene (reference sequence). The trim removed 0 bases at V and 2 bases at J, leaving 7 bases unmatched. The DNA of the CDR3 is TGTGCCAGCAGCCAAGATTTTAGGGACAGGTTCACAGATACGCAGTATTTT. Translating it yields CASSQDFRDRFTDTQYF.

This clone was seen just once. The chain links TRBV10-3 to TRBJ2-2; 10 nucleotides match TRBD1. The CDR3 runs 17 residues. Trimming removed 6 bases from V and 3 bases from J; junction bases left unmatched: 10. Germline values: CDR1 ENHRY, CDR2 SYGVKD. The CDR3 region has the DNA TGTGCCATCAGGCCGGGACAGGGGTTGTCGGACACCGGGGAGCTGTTTTTT. This sequence encodes CAIRPGQGLSDTGELFF.

The chain has TRBV5-6 and TRBJ2-7, with a weak D call TRBD2 (5 bases). This CDR3 region has 11 residues. CDR1 and CDR2 from the germline V gene are SGHDT and YYEEEE. V lost 2 bases, J lost 9 bases, and 9 bases lay in between. Here the CDR3 DNA reads TGTGCCAGCAGCTTCGGGAAAAGGCAGTACTTC. This encodes CASSFGKRQYF.

V usage is TRBV27 and J usage is TRBJ1-6, with 11 bases identical to TRBD1. CDR3 size: 14 residues. Germline CDR1 reads MNHEY; CDR2 reads SMNVEV (reference sequence). Trimming took 8 bases from V and 9 from J; bases not matched to a gene: 6. The CDR3: CASRIGTGGSPLHF. The DNA of the CDR3 is TGTGCCAGCCGGATCGGGACAGGGGGTTCACCCCTCCACTTT.

This clone is a singleton in its sample. The chain uses TRBV7-9 and TRBJ2-7; 10 bases are shared with TRBD2. The germline V gene encodes CDR1 SEHNR and CDR2 FQNEAQ (reference sequence). This CDR3 comprises 15 residues. V lost 1 base, J lost 2 bases, and 2 bases stayed unmatched. This CDR3 is CASSLELAGPYEQYF. The CDR3 nucleotides are TGTGCCAGCAGCTTAGAACTAGCGGGACCCTACGAGCAGTACTTC.

V and J are TRBV9 and TRBJ2-1; 12 positions match TRBD2. The CDR3 length is 15 residues. From germline, CDR1 is SGDLS and CDR2 YYNGEE. V shed 3 bases, J shed 4 bases, and the junction held 2 bases outside the gene matches. CDR3 sequence reads: CASSGGTSGYNEQFF. The CDR3 DNA follows: TGTGCCAGCAGCGGTGGGACTAGCGGGTACAATGAGCAGTTCTTC.

Only one count was recorded for this clone. The chain couples TRBV18 to TRBJ1-6, with D tentatively TRBD1 (5 bases). Germline V lookup: CDR1 KGHSH, CDR2 LQKENI. V gave up 3 bases and J gave up 1 base, with 10 bases separating them. The CDR3 sequence is 16 residues long. The DNA of the CDR3 is TGTGCCAGCTCACCGTCCCAGGGATCCTATAATTCACCCCTCCACTTT. Translation: CASSPSQGSYNSPLHF.

This clone was picked up a small number of times. The rearrangement links TRBV11-3 to TRBJ2-2, with TRBD2 as a possible D gene (7 bases). The CDR3 consists of 15 residues. CDR1 and CDR2 (germline): SGHNT, YENEEA. V was clipped by 5 bases and J by 3 bases, with 13 bases between them. CDR3 residues: CASSPGGPDTGELFF. The CDR3 DNA reads TGTGCCAGCAGCCCGGGGGGCCCCGACACCGGGGAGCTGTTTTTT.

The chain has TRBV15 and TRBJ2-7; weak D call: TRBD2 (5 bases). V was clipped by 2 bases and J by 5 bases, with 16 bases between them. The germline CDR1 and CDR2 sequences are LNHNV and YYDKDF (reference sequence). The CDR3 has 15 residues. CDR3 sequence reads: CATSRLGGERNEQYF. DNA for the CDR3: TGTGCCACCAGCAGACTCGGAGGTGAGCGGAACGAGCAGTACTTC.

The chain combines TRBV2 with TRBJ2-1, with D possibly being TRBD1 (5 bases). Trimming took 4 bases from V and 2 from J, leaving 9 bases between them. The CDR3 runs to 14 residues. CDR1 and CDR2 (germline): SNHLY, FYNNEI. The CDR3 DNA reads as TGTGCCAGCAGTGGGCAGGGTCCCTACAATGAGCAGTTCTTC. It codes for CASSGQGPYNEQFF.

This chain links TRBV6-6 with TRBJ1-1; perhaps TRBD1 as D (5 bases). V was shortened by 6 bases and J by 8 bases, with 16 bases between the two germline ends. CDR1 is MNHNY, CDR2 SVGAGI, per germline (reference sequence). The CDR3 consists of 13 residues. The chain's CDR3 is CASRTGGEREAFF. In nucleotides, the CDR3 is TGTGCCAGCAGAACGGGGGGAGAGCGAGAAGCTTTCTTT.